The rows below give T cell receptor beta chains drawn from one sample of a study of shared clonotypes between healthy human individuals. Only in-frame clones appear in the TCRdb table, and some are missing; sequencing was by immunoSEQ multiplex PCR. The sample lists roughly 2.4 million clones, 95% seen once, with around 0.13% in the top ten. The sample taken for sequencing was naive CD4+ T cells sorted from blood. The receptor source for this set is a man between 18 and 29 years old in good health. The CDR3 runs from the conserved cysteine through the conserved F or W. The D gene is left open where the match is weak. Clone sizes are given selectively: once, few, many, or a class where the clone is expanded.

v_call: TRBV6-4; clone_size: NA; j_call: TRBJ2-1; d_call: NA; cdr3_aa: CASGLGGFNEQFF; cdr3_nt: TGTGCCAGCGGACTCGGCGGGTTCAATGAGCAGTTCTTC
v_call: TRBV18; clone_size: NA; j_call: TRBJ1-2; d_call: TRBD1; cdr3_aa: CASSPETGSYGYTF; cdr3_nt: TGTGCCAGCTCACCGGAGACAGGGAGCTATGGCTACACCTTC
v_call: TRBV19; clone_size: NA; j_call: TRBJ1-5; d_call: NA; cdr3_aa: CASRKIGLLGGNQPQHF; cdr3_nt: TGTGCCAGTAGGAAGATAGGGTTGTTGGGAGGCAATCAGCCCCAGCATTTT
v_call: TRBV21-1; clone_size: NA; j_call: TRBJ1-2; d_call: NA; cdr3_aa: CASSKSRAGSKNHLSGYTF; cdr3_nt: TGTGCCAGCAGCAAATCGAGGGCAGGGTCTAAAAATCATCTTTCTGGCTACACCTTC
v_call: TRBV5-6; clone_size: NA; j_call: TRBJ2-7; d_call: NA; cdr3_aa: CASSQARLRDRSYEQYF; cdr3_nt: TGTGCCAGCAGCCAAGCCCGCCTCCGGGACCGATCCTACGAGCAGTACTTC
v_call: TRBV10-3; clone_size: NA; j_call: TRBJ1-1; d_call: NA; cdr3_aa: CAITEGTVITEAFF; cdr3_nt: TGTGCCATCACCGAAGGGACGGTGATCACTGAAGCTTTCTTT
v_call: TRBV12-5; clone_size: NA; j_call: TRBJ1-5; d_call: NA; cdr3_aa: CASGLVLTRAPGNQPQHF; cdr3_nt: TGTGCTAGTGGTTTGGTACTTACCCGGGCCCCAGGGAATCAGCCCCAGCATTTT
v_call: TRBV30; clone_size: NA; j_call: TRBJ1-1; d_call: NA; cdr3_aa: CAWTSPGNTEAFF; cdr3_nt: TGTGCCTGGACTAGCCCAGGGAACACTGAAGCTTTCTTT
v_call: TRBV4-3; clone_size: NA; j_call: TRBJ2-1; d_call: TRBD2; cdr3_aa: CASSHGTSPVPYNEQFF; cdr3_nt: TGCGCCAGCAGCCACGGGACTAGCCCCGTCCCTTACAATGAGCAGTTCTTC
v_call: TRBV7-3; clone_size: NA; j_call: TRBJ2-3; d_call: TRBD2; cdr3_aa: CASSLTGTVAGDTQYF; cdr3_nt: TGTGCCAGCAGCTTAACAGGGACTGTAGCGGGAGATACGCAGTATTTT
v_call: TRBV28; clone_size: NA; j_call: TRBJ2-6; d_call: NA; cdr3_aa: CATGGGSSGANVLTF; cdr3_nt: TGTGCCACTGGAGGGGGGAGCTCTGGGGCCAACGTCCTGACTTTC
v_call: TRBV9; clone_size: NA; j_call: TRBJ2-5; d_call: TRBD1; cdr3_aa: CASSVLTGGAETQYF; cdr3_nt: TGTGCCAGCAGCGTCCTGACAGGGGGCGCGGAGACCCAGTACTTC
v_call: TRBV5-1; clone_size: NA; j_call: TRBJ1-5; d_call: TRBD1; cdr3_aa: CASSLTGDQPQHF; cdr3_nt: TGCGCCAGCAGCCTAACAGGGGATCAGCCCCAGCATTTT
v_call: TRBV19; clone_size: NA; j_call: TRBJ1-5; d_call: TRBD1; cdr3_aa: CASSDPGQGKNQPQHF; cdr3_nt: TGTGCCAGTAGTGACCCTGGACAGGGAAAGAATCAGCCCCAGCATTTT
v_call: TRBV10-3; clone_size: NA; j_call: TRBJ2-1; d_call: NA; cdr3_aa: CAIIRYNEQFF; cdr3_nt: TGTGCCATCATCCGTTACAATGAGCAGTTCTTC
v_call: TRBV6-1; clone_size: NA; j_call: TRBJ2-2; d_call: NA; cdr3_aa: CASNDLGENGELFF; cdr3_nt: TGTGCCAGCAACGACCTAGGAGAGAACGGGGAGCTGTTTTTT
v_call: TRBV5-1; clone_size: NA; j_call: TRBJ1-4; d_call: NA; cdr3_aa: CASSLGGSQLLNEKLFF; cdr3_nt: TGCGCCAGCAGCTTGGGGGGGTCCCAACTACTTAATGAAAAACTGTTTTTT
v_call: TRBV5-1; clone_size: NA; j_call: TRBJ1-4; d_call: NA; cdr3_aa: CASSLLGGPGEKLFF; cdr3_nt: TGCGCCAGCAGCTTGTTAGGGGGACCAGGTGAAAAACTGTTTTTT
v_call: TRBV11-2; clone_size: NA; j_call: TRBJ2-1; d_call: NA; cdr3_aa: CASSLVEQFF; cdr3_nt: TGTGCCAGCAGCTTGGTCGAGCAGTTCTTC
v_call: TRBV5-4; clone_size: NA; j_call: TRBJ2-3; d_call: NA; cdr3_aa: CASQVGGRASTDTQYF; cdr3_nt: TGTGCCAGCCAGGTCGGAGGCAGAGCTAGCACAGATACGCAGTATTTT
v_call: TRBV5-6; clone_size: NA; j_call: TRBJ2-7; d_call: NA; cdr3_aa: CASTAGTRGSYEQYF; cdr3_nt: TGTGCCAGCACCGCCGGGACGCGGGGTTCCTACGAGCAGTACTTC
v_call: TRBV29-1; clone_size: NA; j_call: TRBJ2-7; d_call: NA; cdr3_aa: CSVEGHPYEQYF; cdr3_nt: TGCAGCGTTGAAGGACACCCCTACGAGCAGTACTTC
v_call: TRBV5-6; clone_size: NA; j_call: TRBJ2-3; d_call: NA; cdr3_aa: CASSFRGPTDTQYF; cdr3_nt: TGTGCCAGCAGCTTCCGGGGCCCCACAGATACGCAGTATTTT
v_call: TRBV7-9; clone_size: NA; j_call: TRBJ2-3; d_call: NA; cdr3_aa: CASSLPTDTQYF; cdr3_nt: TGTGCCAGCAGCTTGCCCACAGATACGCAGTATTTT
v_call: TRBV5-1; clone_size: NA; j_call: TRBJ1-1; d_call: NA; cdr3_aa: CASSRGLGGHNTEAFF; cdr3_nt: TGCGCCAGCAGCCGGGGGTTAGGGGGTCACAACACTGAAGCTTTCTTT
v_call: TRBV6-1; clone_size: NA; j_call: TRBJ1-1; d_call: TRBD1; cdr3_aa: CASNPTGTNTEAFF; cdr3_nt: TGTGCCAGCAACCCGACAGGGACGAACACTGAAGCTTTCTTT
v_call: TRBV4-1; clone_size: NA; j_call: TRBJ1-3; d_call: NA; cdr3_aa: CASSQESVTGNTIYF; cdr3_nt: TGCGCCAGCAGCCAAGAGTCGGTCACTGGAAACACCATATATTTT
v_call: TRBV28; clone_size: NA; j_call: TRBJ1-4; d_call: NA; cdr3_aa: CASAGTFNEKLFF; cdr3_nt: TGTGCCAGCGCCGGGACATTTAATGAAAAACTGTTTTTT
v_call: TRBV28; clone_size: NA; j_call: TRBJ1-1; d_call: TRBD1; cdr3_aa: CASTLGTANTEAFF; cdr3_nt: TGTGCCAGCACCTTGGGGACAGCGAACACTGAAGCTTTCTTT
v_call: TRBV10-2; clone_size: NA; j_call: TRBJ1-6; d_call: TRBD1; cdr3_aa: CASRADSRQGPTNSPLHF; cdr3_nt: TGCGCCAGCAGGGCCGACTCGAGACAGGGCCCAACGAATTCACCCCTCCACTTT
v_call: TRBV6-1; clone_size: NA; j_call: TRBJ2-7; d_call: TRBD1; cdr3_aa: CASSEPRGDRDRSYEQYF; cdr3_nt: TGTGCCAGCAGTGAACCTAGAGGAGACCGGGACAGGTCCTACGAGCAGTACTTC
v_call: TRBV18; clone_size: NA; j_call: TRBJ1-2; d_call: NA; cdr3_aa: CASSPASGSGNYGYTF; cdr3_nt: TGTGCCAGCTCACCAGCGTCAGGGTCGGGTAACTATGGCTACACCTTC
v_call: TRBV2; clone_size: NA; j_call: TRBJ2-3; d_call: NA; cdr3_aa: CASSPRTRSSDTQYF; cdr3_nt: TGTGCCAGCAGTCCTCGGACCCGAAGCTCAGATACGCAGTATTTT
v_call: TRBV5-1; clone_size: NA; j_call: TRBJ2-3; d_call: TRBD1; cdr3_aa: CASNRWTGGLADTQYF; cdr3_nt: TGCGCCAGCAACCGGTGGACAGGGGGACTCGCAGATACGCAGTATTTT
v_call: TRBV9; clone_size: NA; j_call: TRBJ2-2; d_call: NA; cdr3_aa: CASSVRVGTGELFF; cdr3_nt: TGTGCCAGCAGCGTCAGGGTCGGCACCGGGGAGCTGTTTTTT
v_call: TRBV7-3; clone_size: once; j_call: TRBJ1-4; d_call: TRBD1; cdr3_aa: CASSRSAGGGEKLFF; cdr3_nt: TGTGCCAGCAGCCGGTCGGCAGGGGGTGGGGAAAAACTGTTTTTT
v_call: TRBV27; clone_size: NA; j_call: TRBJ1-1; d_call: NA; cdr3_aa: CASSLSINGIRSEAFF; cdr3_nt: TGTGCCAGCAGTTTATCCATCAACGGGATACGTTCTGAAGCTTTCTTT
v_call: TRBV7-2; clone_size: few; j_call: TRBJ1-6; d_call: NA; cdr3_aa: CASSLTGAASPLHF; cdr3_nt: TGTGCCAGCAGCCTAACGGGCGCTGCATCACCCCTCCACTTT
v_call: TRBV6-6; clone_size: once; j_call: TRBJ2-7; d_call: NA; cdr3_aa: CASSRTEGEQYF; cdr3_nt: TGTGCCAGCAGTAGGACAGAAGGGGAGCAGTACTTC
v_call: TRBV19; clone_size: NA; j_call: TRBJ2-5; d_call: TRBD2; cdr3_aa: CASSVAGGGETQYF; cdr3_nt: TGTGCCAGTAGTGTAGCGGGAGGCGGGGAGACCCAGTACTTC
v_call: TRBV7-3; clone_size: once; j_call: TRBJ2-1; d_call: NA; cdr3_aa: CASSLGGTSYNEQFF; cdr3_nt: TGTGCCAGCAGCTTAGGGGGCACATCCTACAATGAGCAGTTCTTC
v_call: TRBV6-1; clone_size: NA; j_call: TRBJ1-6; d_call: NA; cdr3_aa: CASSPDNYNSPLHF; cdr3_nt: TGTGCCAGCAGCCCGGACAATTATAATTCACCCCTCCACTTT
v_call: TRBV7-9; clone_size: NA; j_call: TRBJ2-7; d_call: TRBD2; cdr3_aa: CASSSSGTLREQYF; cdr3_nt: TGTGCCAGCAGCTCCAGCGGGACTCTTCGTGAGCAGTACTTC
v_call: TRBV5-4; clone_size: NA; j_call: TRBJ2-5; d_call: NA; cdr3_aa: CASSWEPTETQYF; cdr3_nt: TGTGCCAGCAGCTGGGAGCCGACGGAGACCCAGTACTTC
v_call: TRBV7-7; clone_size: NA; j_call: TRBJ2-2; d_call: NA; cdr3_aa: CASSPDAGGELFF; cdr3_nt: TGTGCTAGCAGCCCCGACGCTGGGGGGGAGCTGTTTTTT
v_call: TRBV5-1; clone_size: NA; j_call: TRBJ2-3; d_call: NA; cdr3_aa: CASSPGLADTQYF; cdr3_nt: TGCGCCAGCAGTCCCGGTCTCGCAGATACGCAGTATTTT
v_call: TRBV5-1; clone_size: NA; j_call: TRBJ2-7; d_call: NA; cdr3_aa: CASNQGGSAKEQYF; cdr3_nt: TGCGCCAGCAATCAAGGGGGTAGCGCGAAAGAGCAGTACTTC
v_call: TRBV21-1; clone_size: NA; j_call: TRBJ1-4; d_call: NA; cdr3_aa: CASSKAGNEKLFF; cdr3_nt: TGTGCCAGCAGCAAAGCTGGTAATGAAAAACTGTTTTTT
v_call: TRBV30; clone_size: NA; j_call: TRBJ2-7; d_call: NA; cdr3_aa: CAWSGTPHEQYF; cdr3_nt: TGTGCCTGGAGTGGCACCCCCCACGAGCAGTACTTC
v_call: TRBV27; clone_size: NA; j_call: TRBJ1-2; d_call: NA; cdr3_aa: CASSYRQAYGHTF; cdr3_nt: TGTGCCAGCAGTTACCGACAGGCTTATGGCCACACCTTC
v_call: TRBV28; clone_size: NA; j_call: TRBJ2-2; d_call: NA; cdr3_aa: CADSRGSATGELFF; cdr3_nt: TGTGCCGATAGTCGGGGGTCCGCCACCGGGGAGCTGTTTTTT
v_call: TRBV30; clone_size: NA; j_call: TRBJ1-1; d_call: NA; cdr3_aa: CAWSGNRESNTEAFF; cdr3_nt: TGTGCCTGGAGTGGTAACAGGGAAAGCAACACTGAAGCTTTCTTT
v_call: TRBV5-3; clone_size: once; j_call: TRBJ1-5; d_call: NA; cdr3_aa: CARDYSNQPQHF; cdr3_nt: TGTGCCAGAGATTATAGCAATCAGCCCCAGCATTTT
v_call: TRBV29-1; clone_size: NA; j_call: TRBJ1-1; d_call: NA; cdr3_aa: CSVGAGGAWTEAFF; cdr3_nt: TGCAGCGTTGGGGCGGGAGGGGCGTGGACTGAAGCTTTCTTT
v_call: TRBV5-1; clone_size: NA; j_call: TRBJ1-5; d_call: NA; cdr3_aa: CASSLAGNSNQPQHF; cdr3_nt: TGCGCCAGCAGCTTGGCTGGGAATAGCAATCAGCCCCAGCATTTT
v_call: TRBV18; clone_size: NA; j_call: TRBJ1-1; d_call: NA; cdr3_aa: CASSPSQVGGNTEAFF; cdr3_nt: TGTGCCAGCTCACCATCCCAAGTAGGGGGGAACACTGAAGCTTTCTTT
v_call: TRBV18; clone_size: NA; j_call: TRBJ1-1; d_call: NA; cdr3_aa: CASSPLPGGNTEAFF; cdr3_nt: TGTGCCAGCTCACCTTTACCCGGGGGGAACACTGAAGCTTTCTTT
v_call: TRBV19; clone_size: few; j_call: TRBJ1-2; d_call: TRBD1; cdr3_aa: CASRHTGGRGYTF; cdr3_nt: TGTGCCAGTAGACATACAGGGGGCCGAGGCTACACCTTC
v_call: TRBV7-2; clone_size: NA; j_call: TRBJ1-6; d_call: NA; cdr3_aa: CASSLGSSYNSPLHF; cdr3_nt: TGTGCCAGCAGCTTAGGGAGCTCCTATAATTCACCCCTCCACTTT
v_call: TRBV7-2; clone_size: NA; j_call: TRBJ2-4; d_call: TRBD1; cdr3_aa: CASSRRTGAKNIQYF; cdr3_nt: TGTGCCAGCAGCCGAAGGACAGGGGCCAAAAACATTCAGTACTTC